The 18 T cell receptor beta chains below come from one sample, sequenced in a study of Ad26.COV2.S vaccination and SARS-CoV-2 variants. Treatment in this sample: over 15 received Ad26.COV2.S at low or high dose, single or two shots; roughly five received placebo; per-sample allocation not given. Specimen acquisition occurred on day 63 following the initial vaccine or placebo injection. Data came from immunoSEQ multiplex PCR; TCRdb stores just in-frame clones and leaves some out. Of hundreds of thousands of clones in the sample, approximately 89% were seen once. Material: peripheral blood, obtained in a trial of Ad26.COV2.S vaccine versus placebo. These receptors were taken from a person between 18 and 65 years old who received the Ad26.COV2.S COVID-19 vaccine or a placebo.

The gene calls are TRBV5-4 and TRBJ2-3; no definite D call. V was clipped by 0 bases and J by 1 base, with 15 bases between them. Germline V gene lookup returns CDR1 SGHNT and CDR2 YYREEE (reference sequence). The CDR3 loop spans 17 amino acids. The CDR3 protein is CASSLDSSAYGTDTQYF. The DNA of the CDR3 is TGTGCCAGCAGCTTGGATTCGAGCGCCTACGGCACAGATACGCAGTATTTT. Together with reference TRBV5-4 and TRBJ2-3, the CDR3 gives the full variable domain: ETGVTQSPTHLIKTRGQQVTLRCSSQSGHNTVSWYQQALGQGPQFIFQYYREEENGRGNFPPRFSGLQFPNYSSELNVNALELDDSALYLCASSLDSSAYGTDTQYFGPGTRLTVL.

This clone has only one observation. J is TRBJ2-7 and V is TRBV19, with TRBD2 identical over 7 bases. The CDR3 is made up of 15 amino acids. The germline CDR1 and CDR2 sequences are LNHDA and SQIVND (reference sequence). Trimming at V came to 4 bases and at J to 1 base, leaving 7 bases not matched to a gene. The CDR3 here is CASSTTSVISYEQYF. CDR3 bases: TGTGCCAGTAGTACCACTAGCGTCATTTCCTACGAGCAGTACTTC.

V gene TRBV7-9 combines with J gene TRBJ1-4; 8 bases align to TRBD1. This CDR3 is 15 amino acids long. The ends lost 5 bases at V and 7 bases at J; junction bases unmatched: 9. Germline loops: CDR1 SEHNR, CDR2 FQNEAQ (reference sequence). The CDR3 DNA follows: TGTGCCAGCAGCGGAAGGACAGGGCGGCTTGAAAAACTGTTTTTT. Amino acids: CASSGRTGRLEKLFF.

Only a few counts were recorded for this clone. V usage is TRBV12-3 or TRBV12-4 and J usage is TRBJ2-7; D remains ambiguous. V lost 3 bases and J lost 0, with 6 bases in between. The CDR3 length is 13 residues. The CDR3 reads CASSLAVSYEQYF. The DNA for the CDR3 is TGTGCCAGCAGTTTGGCGGTCTCCTACGAGCAGTACTTC.

The J gene is TRBJ2-2, the V gene TRBV5-6, with 9 positions matching TRBD1. The V segment lost 4 bases and the J segment 7 bases; nucleotides outside the gene matches: 5. Germline CDR1 is SGHDT and CDR2 is YYEEEE. The CDR3 contains 14 residues. CDR3 nucleotides: TGTGCCAGCAGCACGGACAGGGGAATCGGGGAGCTGTTTTTT. It translates to CASSTDRGIGELFF.

The chain combines TRBV6-6 with TRBJ1-4, with D perhaps TRBD1 (6 bases). Between the trimmed V and J ends, which lost 5 bases and 7 bases, there was a span of 17 bases. The CDR3 loop spans 15 amino acids. The V gene's germline CDR1 is MNHNY and CDR2 SVGAGI (reference sequence). Here the CDR3 DNA reads TGTGCCAGCAGTACGAACAGGGCGATGGGTGAAAAACTGTTTTTT. Amino acid sequence: CASSTNRAMGEKLFF.

This sequence joins TRBV7-8 and TRBJ1-5, with D uncertain. Germline assignment: CDR1 SGHVS and CDR2 FQNEAQ. V was trimmed by 2 bases and J by 1 base, leaving 6 bases between them. The CDR3 is made up of 14 amino acids. The CDR3 spells CASSLQASNQPQHF. CDR3 in DNA: TGTGCCAGCAGCTTACAGGCCAGCAATCAGCCCCAGCATTTT. The complete variable domain, with remaining parts taken from reference TRBV7-8 and TRBJ1-5, reads GAGVSQSPRYKVAKRGQDVALRCDPISGHVSLFWYQQALGQGPEFLTYFQNEAQLDKSGLPSDRFFAERPEGSVSTLKIQRTQQEDSAVYLCASSLQASNQPQHFGDGTRLSIL.

The chain is built from TRBV5-8 and TRBJ2-1; TRBD1 is a possible D gene (6 bases). This CDR3 has 14 amino acids. Per germline, CDR1 SGHTS and CDR2 YDEGEE. Trimming pared 0 bases from V and 5 bases from J, leaving 9 bases between. The CDR3 loop reads CASSLAQGHNEQFF. The CDR3 DNA is TGTGCCAGCAGCTTGGCACAGGGTCACAATGAGCAGTTCTTC.

This chain uses TRBV20-1 with TRBJ1-1, with D perhaps matching TRBD1 (5 bases). CDR1 DFQATT and CDR2 SNEGSKA come from the germline V gene (reference sequence). The CDR3 has 14 amino acids. The V gene lost 3 bases and the J gene lost 1 base, with 12 bases spanning the gap. CDR3 coding DNA: TGCAGTGCTAGTACCGACAGTTCGAACACTGAAGCTTTCTTT. Translated: CSASTDSSNTEAFF.

V usage is TRBV4-3 and J usage is TRBJ1-1; D remains ambiguous. Germline CDR1 is LGHNA and CDR2 is YSLEER. V was cut by 0 bases and J by 3 bases, with 17 bases left in between. This CDR3 is built from 17 residues. CDR3 loop: CASSQDVRGSTYTEAFF. The CDR3 DNA is TGCGCCAGCAGCCAAGACGTCCGGGGTTCGACCTACACTGAAGCTTTCTTT.

This chain uses TRBV25-1 with TRBJ1-1; 9 positions agree with TRBD1. The CDR3 runs to 14 residues. Germline assignment: CDR1 MGHDK and CDR2 SYGVNS. Trimming took 2 bases from V and 5 from J; bases not matched to a gene: 3. The CDR3 sequence is CASSETGGPTEAFF. The CDR3 DNA reads as TGTGCCAGCAGTGAAACAGGGGGCCCAACTGAAGCTTTCTTT.

The chain recombines TRBV5-1 with TRBJ1-6; the match to TRBD1 covers 7 bases. The trim removed 0 bases at V and 0 bases at J, leaving 3 bases unmatched. CDR1 is SGHRS, CDR2 YFSETQ, per germline. CDR3 size: 17 residues. In DNA form, the CDR3 reads TGCGCCAGCAGCTTGGGGGGACAGAGCTCCTATAATTCACCCCTCCACTTT. Translation gives CASSLGGQSSYNSPLHF.

The chain couples TRBV18 to TRBJ2-7; the D gene is possibly TRBD1 (5 bases). Germline V gene lookup returns CDR1 KGHSH and CDR2 LQKENI. V was cut by 3 bases and J by 6 bases, with 9 bases left in between. The CDR3 is 12 amino acids. CDR3 nucleotides: TGTGCCAGCTCACCCCAGGGTGGCGAGCAGTACTTC. Amino acids: CASSPQGGEQYF.

This clone was detected a few times. CDR3 region: CASSAQGVNTQYF. The CDR3, as DNA: TGTGCCAGCAGCGCCCAGGGTGTCAATACGCAGTATTTT. The gene calls are TRBV14 and TRBJ2-3; tentative D call: TRBD1 (5 bases). This CDR3 is built from 13 residues. V lost 5 bases and J 7 bases, leaving 13 bases between the germline ends. In germline, CDR1 is SGHDN, CDR2 FVKESK. Combining the CDR3 with reference TRBV14 and TRBJ2-3 gives the whole variable domain EAGVTQFPSHSVIEKGQTVTLRCDPISGHDNLYWYRRVMGKEIKFLLHFVKESKQDESGMPNNRFLAERTGGTYSTLKVQPAELEDSGVYFCASSAQGVNTQYFGPGTRLTVL.

DNA for the CDR3: TGTGCCAGCAGGGGGATGAACACTGAAGCTTTCTTT. Protein sequence: CASRGMNTEAFF. V is TRBV7-9 and J is TRBJ1-1; D remains unclear. The germline gives CDR1 SEHNR, CDR2 FQNEAQ (reference sequence). V was clipped by 6 bases and J by 0 bases, with 5 bases between them. The CDR3 has 12 residues. The full variable domain, rest sourced from reference TRBV7-9 and TRBJ1-1, is DTGVSQNPRHKITKRGQNVTFRCDPISEHNRLYWYRQTLGQGPEFLTYFQNEAQLEKSRLLSDRFSAERPKGSFSTLEIQRTEQGDSAMYLCASRGMNTEAFFGQGTRLTVV.

This clone appeared once. The gene calls are TRBV12-5 and TRBJ2-1; TRBD2 matches 13 bases. V was pared by 3 bases and J by 4 bases, with 9 bases of the junction left unmatched. There are 18 residues in the CDR3. Germline CDR1 is LGHNT and CDR2 is FRNRAP. CDR3 DNA sequence: TGTGCTAGTGGTTTCCTCGGACTAGCGGGGGAACGGTACAATGAGCAGTTCTTC. It translates to CASGFLGLAGERYNEQFF.

This chain uses TRBV3-1 (or the pseudogene TRBV3-2) with TRBJ1-1, with D possibly matching TRBD1 (6 bases). This CDR3 comprises 15 residues. CDR1 is LGHDT and CDR2 is YNNKEL in the germline V gene (reference sequence). Trimming removed 0 bases from V and 8 bases from J, with 16 bases in between. CDR3 bases: TGTGCCAGCAGCCAAGATAGCAGGGGCCTCTCCGAAGCTTTCTTT. Its translation: CASSQDSRGLSEAFF.

The chain is built from TRBV6-5 and TRBJ2-2, with TRBD2 matching 8 bases. The CDR3 has 15 amino acids. Germline lookup yields CDR1 MNHEY and CDR2 SVGAGI. Losses at the gene ends were 6 bases for V and 6 bases for J; bases not matched to a gene: 9. CDR3 region: CASRPGTRGSGELFF. CDR3 bases: TGTGCCAGCAGACCCGGGACTAGAGGTTCCGGGGAGCTGTTTTTT.